A single sample is the source of the 10 T cell receptor beta chains below, sequenced in a study of cytomegalovirus exposure and HLA in healthy donors. PCR was performed using 60 Vbeta and 13 Jbeta primers. Generated by immunoSEQ multiplex PCR, the TCRdb table keeps only in-frame clones and is missing some. In the table there are around 210,000 clones, around 84% of which are singletons. The specimen sequenced was PBMCs. The receptors were sampled from a girl aged 2 to 9 in good health and CMV-seronegative.

This chain links TRBV4-1 with TRBJ2-5, with 11 bases fitting TRBD2. The V gene's germline CDR1 is MGHRA and CDR2 YSYEKL. The CDR3 spans 16 residues. V gave up 2 bases and J gave up 2 bases; unmatched junction bases: 4. CDR3 bases: TGCGCCAGCAGCCAAAAACGACTAGCGGGGCAAGAGACCCAGTACTTC. This encodes CASSQKRLAGQETQYF.

This sequence joins TRBV11-1 and TRBJ2-4; D is unresolved. The germline V gene encodes CDR1 SGHAT and CDR2 FQDESV (reference sequence). The germline V and J ends were trimmed by 4 bases and 0 bases, with 19 bases remaining between them. This CDR3 has 18 amino acids. The CDR3 spells CASSSIHYPYLAKNIQYF. Written as DNA, the CDR3 is TGTGCCAGCAGCTCGATCCACTACCCCTACCTAGCCAAAAACATTCAGTACTTC.

This clone has just a few counts. The V gene is TRBV10-3, the J gene TRBJ2-1; a weak D match, TRBD1 (5 bases). The germline V gene has CDR1 ENHRY and CDR2 SYGVKD. Trimming cost V 2 bases and J 7 bases, with 12 bases left between them. The CDR3 has 14 amino acids. The CDR3 protein is CAISEAQGGNEQFF. The CDR3 bases are TGTGCCATCAGTGAGGCCCAGGGTGGGAATGAGCAGTTCTTC.

The V gene is TRBV14, the J gene TRBJ1-2, with unresolved D. CDR1 SGHDN and CDR2 FVKESK come from the germline V gene. V was trimmed by 2 bases and J by 7 bases, leaving 8 bases between them. The length of the CDR3 is 12 residues. CDR3 nucleotides: TGTGCCAGCAGCCAAACAGTTTCTGGCTACACCTTC. It encodes CASSQTVSGYTF.

This clone occurred once. One end of the junction is discordant with germline, which a read error may explain. The J gene is TRBJ2-7, the V gene TRBV4-1; 9 bases align to TRBD2. The CDR3 contains 13 residues. CDR1 and CDR2 from the germline V gene are MGHRA and YSYEKL. CDR3 bases: TGCGCCAGCTCCTCGCGGGGGGGGCGCGAGGAGTACTTC. Amino acid sequence: CASSSRGGREEYF.

The CDR3 sequence: CASSLDPGGTEAFF. The CDR3 DNA follows: TGCGCCAGCAGCTTGGACCCGGGGGGCACTGAAGCTTTCTTT. The rearrangement uses TRBV5-1 and TRBJ1-1; TRBD1 is a possible D gene (5 bases). CDR1 and CDR2 (germline): SGHRS, YFSETQ. The CDR3 spans 14 residues. The ends were cut back, 0 bases at V and 4 bases at J, with 10 bases in the middle.

The chain has TRBV5-5 and TRBJ1-2; TRBD1 is a possible D gene (5 bases). The ends were cut back, 2 bases at V and 1 base at J, with 9 bases in the middle. From germline, CDR1 is SGHKS and CDR2 YYEKEE (reference sequence). The CDR3 contains 14 residues. Here the CDR3 reads CASSFPGNNYGYTF. The DNA of the CDR3 is TGTGCCAGCAGCTTCCCAGGGAATAACTATGGCTACACCTTC.

The chain links TRBV27 to TRBJ2-1; 12 bases line up with TRBD2. The germline CDR1 and CDR2 sequences are MNHEY and SMNVEV (reference sequence). Germline trimming cut 3 bases from V and 7 bases from J; bases unmatched to any gene: 10. The CDR3 length is 17 residues. CDR3 sequence reads: CASSFALAGGPLNEQFF. CDR3 nucleotide sequence: TGTGCCAGCAGTTTTGCGCTAGCGGGAGGGCCATTAAATGAGCAGTTCTTC.

The rearrangement uses TRBV2 and TRBJ2-2; the D gene is possibly TRBD1 (5 bases). The V and J ends lost 4 bases and 6 bases respectively, with 12 bases between them. CDR1 and CDR2 from the germline V gene are SNHLY and FYNNEI. The CDR3 consists of 14 residues. The CDR3 here is CASSGNRSPGELFF. The CDR3, as DNA: TGTGCCAGCAGTGGAAACAGGTCTCCCGGGGAGCTGTTTTTT.

The chain employs TRBV2 and TRBJ1-2; a possible D gene is TRBD1 (6 bases). This CDR3 has 15 amino acids. Deletions cut 10 bases from V and 0 bases from J, with 18 bases between. Germline values: CDR1 SNHLY, CDR2 FYNNEI. The CDR3 spells CATPRDRQANYGYTF. CDR3 DNA: TGTGCCACCCCTCGCGACAGGCAAGCTAACTATGGCTACACCTTC.